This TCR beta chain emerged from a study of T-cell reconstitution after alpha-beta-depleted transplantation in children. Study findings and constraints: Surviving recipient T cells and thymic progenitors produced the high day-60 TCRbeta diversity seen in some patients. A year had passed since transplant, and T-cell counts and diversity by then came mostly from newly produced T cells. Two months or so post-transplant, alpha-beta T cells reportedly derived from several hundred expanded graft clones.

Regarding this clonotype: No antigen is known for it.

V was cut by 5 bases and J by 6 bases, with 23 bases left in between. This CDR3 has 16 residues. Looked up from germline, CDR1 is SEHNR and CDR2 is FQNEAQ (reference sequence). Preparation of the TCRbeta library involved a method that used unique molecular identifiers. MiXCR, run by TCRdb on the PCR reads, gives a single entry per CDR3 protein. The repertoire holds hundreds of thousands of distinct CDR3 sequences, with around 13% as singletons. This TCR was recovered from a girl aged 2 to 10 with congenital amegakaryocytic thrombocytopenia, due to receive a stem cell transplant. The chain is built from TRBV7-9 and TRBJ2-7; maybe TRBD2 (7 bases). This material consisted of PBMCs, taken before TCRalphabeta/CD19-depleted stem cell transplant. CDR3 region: CASSDLTGRAFGEQYF. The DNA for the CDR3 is TGTGCCAGCAGCGATCTAACAGGGAGGGCCTTTGGCGAGCAGTACTTC.